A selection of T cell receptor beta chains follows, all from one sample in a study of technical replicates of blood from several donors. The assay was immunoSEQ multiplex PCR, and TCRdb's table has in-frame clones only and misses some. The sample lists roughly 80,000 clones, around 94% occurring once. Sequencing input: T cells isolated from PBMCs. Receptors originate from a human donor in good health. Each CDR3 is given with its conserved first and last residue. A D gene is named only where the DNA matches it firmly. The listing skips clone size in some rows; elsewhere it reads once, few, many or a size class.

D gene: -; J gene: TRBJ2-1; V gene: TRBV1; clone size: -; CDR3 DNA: TGCACCAGCAGCCAAGAGGATTCAGGGGATCCTTACCATGAGCAGTTCTTC; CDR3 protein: CTSSQEDSGDPYHEQFF
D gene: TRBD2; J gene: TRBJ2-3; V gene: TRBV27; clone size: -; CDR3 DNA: TGTGCCAGCAGTCCCGGACTAGCGGGAGTTGGCACAGATACGCAGTATTTT; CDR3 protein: CASSPGLAGVGTDTQYF
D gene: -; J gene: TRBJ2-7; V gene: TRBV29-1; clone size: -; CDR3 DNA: TGCAGCGTTGAAGATCTGGACAGCCAAGAGCAGTACTTC; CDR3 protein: CSVEDLDSQEQYF
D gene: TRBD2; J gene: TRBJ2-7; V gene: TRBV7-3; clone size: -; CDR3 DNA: TGTGCCAGCAGCTTAGGGACTAGCGGCGAGCAGTACTTC; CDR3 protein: CASSLGTSGEQYF
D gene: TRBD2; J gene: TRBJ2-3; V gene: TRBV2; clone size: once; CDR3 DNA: TGTGCCAGCAAGGTGTTCGGACTAGCGGGAGCCTCCACAGATACGCAGTATTTT; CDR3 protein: CASKVFGLAGASTDTQYF
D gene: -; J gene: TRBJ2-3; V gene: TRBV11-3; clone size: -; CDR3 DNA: TGTGCCAGCAGCACCTATCAAGATGATACGCAGTATTTT; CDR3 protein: CASSTYQDDTQYF
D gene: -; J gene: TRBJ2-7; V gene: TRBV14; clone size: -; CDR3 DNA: TGTGCCAGCAGCCAAGATCTAAAAGACGAGCAGTACTTC; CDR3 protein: CASSQDLKDEQYF
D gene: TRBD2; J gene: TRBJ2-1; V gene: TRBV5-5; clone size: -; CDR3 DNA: TGTGCCAGCAGCTTGGAAGCGGGGTTATACAATGAGCAGTTCTTC; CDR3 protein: CASSLEAGLYNEQFF
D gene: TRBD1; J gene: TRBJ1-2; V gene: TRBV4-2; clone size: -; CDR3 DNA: TGTGCCAGCAGCCAAGATTCCCGGGACAGGGGGCGAGACTATGGCTACACCTTC; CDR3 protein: CASSQDSRDRGRDYGYTF
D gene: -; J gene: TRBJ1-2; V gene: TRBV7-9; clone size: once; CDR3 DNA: TGTGCCAGCAGCTTAGTTTCTGGCAATGGCTACACCTTC; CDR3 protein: CASSLVSGNGYTF
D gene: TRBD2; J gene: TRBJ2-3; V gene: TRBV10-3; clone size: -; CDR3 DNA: TGTGCCATCAGTGAGTCTATGACTAGCGGGATCTCAGGTACGCAGTATTTT; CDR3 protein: CAISESMTSGISGTQYF
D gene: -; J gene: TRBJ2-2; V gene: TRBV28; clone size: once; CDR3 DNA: TGTGCCAGCAGTTCCGGGACACCAAACACCGGGGAGCTGTTTTTT; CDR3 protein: CASSSGTPNTGELFF
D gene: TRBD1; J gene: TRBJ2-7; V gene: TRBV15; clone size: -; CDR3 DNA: TGTGCCACCAGCAGGGGACAGGGTGTCGACGAGCAGTACTTC; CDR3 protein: CATSRGQGVDEQYF
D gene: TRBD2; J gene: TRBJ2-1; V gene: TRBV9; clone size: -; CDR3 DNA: TGTGCCAGCAGCGAGCCAGACTCGACTAGCGGGATACGGTATGAGCAGTTCTTC; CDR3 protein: CASSEPDSTSGIRYEQFF
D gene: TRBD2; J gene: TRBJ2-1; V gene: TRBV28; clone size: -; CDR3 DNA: TGTGCCAGCAGTCTGGATCGCGGGAGTGATAATGAGCAGTTCTTC; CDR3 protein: CASSLDRGSDNEQFF
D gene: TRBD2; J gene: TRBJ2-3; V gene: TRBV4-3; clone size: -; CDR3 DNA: TGCGCCAGCAGCCAGCTCCTAGCGGGAGGTTCGGATACGCAGTATTTT; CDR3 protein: CASSQLLAGGSDTQYF
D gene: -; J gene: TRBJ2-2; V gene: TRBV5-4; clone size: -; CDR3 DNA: TGTGCCAGCAGCTTGGGGGCAGTTACCGGGGAGCTGTTTTTT; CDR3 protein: CASSLGAVTGELFF
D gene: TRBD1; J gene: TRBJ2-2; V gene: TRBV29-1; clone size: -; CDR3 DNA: TGCAGCTCCTCGTTGGGACAGGGGGGGACCGGGGAGCTGTTTTTT; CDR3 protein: CSSSLGQGGTGELFF
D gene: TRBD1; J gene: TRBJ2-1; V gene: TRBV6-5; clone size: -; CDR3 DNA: TGTGCCAGCTCCTTACAGGGGGCCCCCTACAATGAGCAGTTCTTC; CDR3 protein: CASSLQGAPYNEQFF
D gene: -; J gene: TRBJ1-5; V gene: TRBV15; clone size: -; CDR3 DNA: TGTGCCACTAAGCGAGAATTGGACAGCTATCAGCCCCAGCATTTT; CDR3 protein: CATKRELDSYQPQHF
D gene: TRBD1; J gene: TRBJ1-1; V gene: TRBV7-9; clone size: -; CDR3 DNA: TGTGCCAGCACATGGGGCCCGGGACAGGGAAACACTGAAGCTTTCTTT; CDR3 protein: CASTWGPGQGNTEAFF
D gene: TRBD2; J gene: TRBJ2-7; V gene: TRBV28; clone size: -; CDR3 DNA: TGTGCCAGCAGTTCCGGCGGGGGTTACTCCTACGAGCAGTACTTC; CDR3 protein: CASSSGGGYSYEQYF
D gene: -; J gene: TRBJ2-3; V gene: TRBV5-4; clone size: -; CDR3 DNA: TGTGCCAGCAGCTTGATAGGGGTGGATACGCAGTATTTT; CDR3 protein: CASSLIGVDTQYF
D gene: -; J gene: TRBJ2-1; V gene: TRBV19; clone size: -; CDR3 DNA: TGTGCCAGTAGTATTCCCGGAATTAGCCTATACAATGAGCAGTTCTTC; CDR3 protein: CASSIPGISLYNEQFF
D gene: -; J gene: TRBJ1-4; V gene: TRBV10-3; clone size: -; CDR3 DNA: TGTGCCATCAATCCCGGCCAGGGCCCAGAAAAACTGTTTTTT; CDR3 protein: CAINPGQGPEKLFF
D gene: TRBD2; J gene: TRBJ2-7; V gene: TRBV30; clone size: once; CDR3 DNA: TGTGCCTGGGCCGTCACTAGCGCCTACGAGCAGTACTTC; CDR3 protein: CAWAVTSAYEQYF
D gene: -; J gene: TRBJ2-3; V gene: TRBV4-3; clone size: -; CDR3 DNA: TGCGCCAGCAGCCTGGGACTCGGGACAGATACGCAGTATTTT; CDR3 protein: CASSLGLGTDTQYF
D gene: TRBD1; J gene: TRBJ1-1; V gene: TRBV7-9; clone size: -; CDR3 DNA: TGTGCCAGCAGCGCTCCGGGACAGGGGATGACTGAAGCTTTCTTT; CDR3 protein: CASSAPGQGMTEAFF
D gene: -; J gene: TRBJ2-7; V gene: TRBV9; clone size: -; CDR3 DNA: TGTGCCAGCTGTTTCCACTCCTACGAGCAGTACTTC; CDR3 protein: CASCFHSYEQYF